This T cell receptor (beta chain) was captured in a study of human T cells and chemical hapten exposure. Study details: Scalp application of diphenylcyclopropenone was performed weekly in patients across the entire roughly 23-week study.

TCRdb ran MiXCR on the RACE reads and lists one entry per CDR3 protein. Of 180,000 or so distinct CDR3 sequences in the sample, approximately 26% were seen once. Details on this clonotype: Its matching antigen is unknown.

The time point is: patch test 3, about 24 weeks after DPC sensitization. Treatment: therapeutic diphenylcyclopropenone sensitization with weekly scalp DPC. General observations from the study: PT1 expanded TCR counts and patch test score were linked, and their correlation was positive.

The V and J ends lost 6 bases and 4 bases, in that order; junction bases with no gene match: 7. The CDR3 sequence is 14 residues long. Germline V CDR1 and CDR2: MNHEY, SVGAGI. This specimen consisted of whole blood, obtained in connection with sensitization to the hapten diphenylcyclopropenone (DPC). The receptor comes from a middle-aged woman with alopecia areata. Some clones in this sample may be carry-over from other donors' samples. The rearrangement joins TRBV6-5 to TRBJ1-2; 8 nucleotides align to TRBD1. The CDR3 region is CASSRTGGVYGYTF. For the CDR3, the DNA is TGTGCCAGCAGCCGAACAGGGGGAGTCTATGGCTACACCTTC.